This entry is about one T cell receptor (beta chain). Per germline, CDR1 SGHTA and CDR2 FQGNSA. The CDR3 consists of 15 residues. V lost 4 bases and J 4 bases, leaving 17 bases between the germline ends. Time point noted: pre-treatment sample, taken before nivolumab and TIL therapy. This was the immunoSEQ v3 assay. The data were produced by immunoSEQ multiplex PCR, yet TCRdb's version contains in-frame clones alone and is incomplete. The sample lists 50,000 to 70,000 clones; more than 80% were seen once. This record belongs to a study of TIL therapy for anti-PD-1-resistant metastatic lung cancer. Sequencing used blood, obtained at baseline. V gene TRBV7-2 combines with J gene TRBJ2-7, with a tentative D call TRBD2 (6 bases). This clonotype originated in a person between 25 and 79 years old with non-small cell lung cancer. CDR3 region: CASSSGTLAGYEQYF. The CDR3 nucleotides read TGTGCCAGCAGCTCCGGGACCCTTGCGGGGTACGAGCAGTACTTC.